This T cell receptor (beta chain) was profiled in a study of blood T cell repertoires in COVID-19. TCRdb's copy holds only in-frame clones and misses some; the assay was immunoSEQ multiplex PCR. The table records over 250,000 clones, 85% of them present only once. The CDR3 extends over 13 amino acids. Germline values: CDR1 SGHVS, CDR2 FQNEAQ. Trimming stripped 8 bases from V and 3 bases from J, with 11 bases between. This chain connects TRBV7-8 to TRBJ1-5; D is ambiguous. This receptor was obtained from a man aged 50-60 years with active or convalescent COVID-19. The sequencing input was peripheral blood. CDR3 in DNA: TGTGCCAGCTCCAGGAATAACAATCAGCCCCAGCATTTT. The encoded protein is CASSRNNNQPQHF.